This TCR beta chain stems from a study of blood T cell repertoires in COVID-19. Study summary: PBMCs, B-cell-depleted T cells, or T cells provided the cDNA or gDNA that made up the material.

CDR3 size: 11 residues. The germline CDR1 and CDR2 sequences are DFQATT and SNEGSKA (reference sequence). Losses at the gene ends were 7 bases for V and 4 bases for J; bases not matched to a gene: 4. Patients in Seattle were enrolled during active infection, then followed longitudinally. Produced via immunoSEQ multiplex PCR; TCRdb's table is partial and in-frame only. The table records about 440,000 clones, 88% of them present only once. The sample comprised peripheral blood. The sequence came from a woman aged 50 to 60 with COVID-19, enrolled during active disease. The chain is built from TRBV20-1 and TRBJ2-7, with 7 bases that match TRBD1. The CDR3 here is CSVIRGYEQYF. CDR3 DNA: TGCAGTGTTATCAGGGGGTACGAGCAGTACTTC.